This T cell receptor (beta chain) came from a study of cytomegalovirus exposure and HLA in healthy donors. Findings and limits, study-wide: Reported performance of the classifier showed diagnosis of cytomegalovirus status with high specificity and sensitivity.

When sampled, the donors appeared nominally healthy, though they likely had unrecorded immune exposures. As regards this clone: Antigen unknown.

Both 60 Vbeta primers and 13 Jbeta primers went into the PCR. The protocol was immunoSEQ multiplex PCR, while the TCRdb copy is restricted to in-frame clones and leaves out a portion. The sample contains about 200,000 clones, 79% of which appear only once. This CDR3 has 14 amino acids. The germline V gene has CDR1 SGHTA and CDR2 FQGNSA. Trimming stripped 1 base from V and 4 bases from J, with 10 bases between. The chain recombines TRBV7-2 with TRBJ1-2; D not resolved. The source material was PBMCs. This clonotype was sampled from a girl aged 10 to 17 in good health and CMV-seropositive. The CDR3 bases are TGTGCCAGCAGCTTAGACAGTAATTCCTATGGCTACACCTTC. It encodes CASSLDSNSYGYTF.